The rows below give T cell receptor beta chains drawn from one sample of a study of shared clonotypes between healthy human individuals. Here immunoSEQ multiplex PCR was the method, and the copy in TCRdb shows in-frame clones only, minus some. This table holds 300,000 to 350,000 clones, about 70% found once. Material: memory CD4+ T cells sorted from blood. The source of these receptors is a man in his thirties or forties in good health. The CDR3 runs from the conserved cysteine through the conserved F or W. A D gene is named only where the DNA matches it firmly. Size is stated for part of the rows, as once, few or many counts, or as a class when the clone is expanded.

DNA: TGTGCCAGCAGCATTAGCGGGAGGTCCGGGGAGCTGTTTTTT
CDR3: CASSISGRSGELFF
size: -
J: TRBJ2-2
V: TRBV5-4
D: TRBD2

DNA: TGTGCCAGCAGTAGCCTGACACAGGGGTTCGCGCAGTTCTTC
CDR3: CASSSLTQGFAQFF
size: few
J: TRBJ2-1
V: TRBV28
D: TRBD1

DNA: TGTGCCAGCGATAGTTACAATAGCAATCAGCCCCAGCATTTT
CDR3: CASDSYNSNQPQHF
size: once
J: TRBJ1-5
V: TRBV6-1
D: -

DNA: TGCGCCAGCAGCTTTGACGGGCCCTCCTACAATGAGCAGTTCTTC
CDR3: CASSFDGPSYNEQFF
size: -
J: TRBJ2-1
V: TRBV5-1
D: -

DNA: TGTGCCAGCAGTGGGGGACAGGTCGGAGCGGGAATCTACAATGAGCAGTTCTTC
CDR3: CASSGGQVGAGIYNEQFF
size: -
J: TRBJ2-1
V: TRBV6-1
D: -

DNA: TGTGCCACCTCCAGGGTAAACACAGATACGCAGTATTTT
CDR3: CATSRVNTDTQYF
size: -
J: TRBJ2-3
V: TRBV15
D: -

DNA: TGTGCCAGCAGCTTAACCGGGGTCGGCGAGCAGTACTTC
CDR3: CASSLTGVGEQYF
size: medium-sized
J: TRBJ2-7
V: TRBV7-7
D: -

DNA: TGCGCCAGCAGCCCCTGGACAGAGATAAACTATGGCTACACCTTC
CDR3: CASSPWTEINYGYTF
size: few
J: TRBJ1-2
V: TRBV5-1
D: -

DNA: TGTGCCAGCAGCGCTACGGGGGTTCAAAACACTGAAGCTTTCTTT
CDR3: CASSATGVQNTEAFF
size: many
J: TRBJ1-1
V: TRBV9
D: -

DNA: TGTGCCATCAGTGAAAGGACTAGCGGGAGTTTAGGTACGCAGTATTTT
CDR3: CAISERTSGSLGTQYF
size: -
J: TRBJ2-3
V: TRBV10-3
D: TRBD2

DNA: TGTGCCAGCAGCGAGCGAGATACGCAGTATTTT
CDR3: CASSERDTQYF
size: -
J: TRBJ2-3
V: TRBV6-6
D: -

DNA: TGTGCCAGCAGCTCCAGGTTCAGCTCCTACGAGCAGTACTTC
CDR3: CASSSRFSSYEQYF
size: -
J: TRBJ2-7
V: TRBV5-4
D: -

DNA: TGTGCCAGCAGCCCCAAACGCGCAGATACGCAGTATTTT
CDR3: CASSPKRADTQYF
size: -
J: TRBJ2-3
V: TRBV11-3
D: -

DNA: TGTGCCAGCAGCCCTAGGGGTGCGGGACAGGGGCCTAACTATGGCTACACCTTC
CDR3: CASSPRGAGQGPNYGYTF
size: -
J: TRBJ1-2
V: TRBV21-1
D: -

DNA: TGTGCCAGCAGCTTAGGCGGAATAGCGCTTAGCACAGATACGCAGTATTTT
CDR3: CASSLGGIALSTDTQYF
size: -
J: TRBJ2-3
V: TRBV13
D: -

DNA: TGTGCCAGCAGCTTAGCTTTAGCCGTCACAGATACGCAGTATTTT
CDR3: CASSLALAVTDTQYF
size: few
J: TRBJ2-3
V: TRBV7-9
D: -

DNA: TGCGCCAGCAGCCAAGATCGGCTAGCGAGCACCGGGGAGCTGTTTTTT
CDR3: CASSQDRLASTGELFF
size: -
J: TRBJ2-2
V: TRBV4-3
D: -

DNA: TGTGCCATCCGGGCTAGCGGGACGAACAATGAGCAGTTCTTC
CDR3: CAIRASGTNNEQFF
size: -
J: TRBJ2-1
V: TRBV10-3
D: TRBD2

DNA: TGTGCCAGCAGCTCGATAGATAGCACAGATACGCAGTATTTT
CDR3: CASSSIDSTDTQYF
size: -
J: TRBJ2-3
V: TRBV6-6
D: -

DNA: TGCGCCAGCAGTGCCCTAGCGGGAGGGCCGTCGAAGGAGCAGTTCTTC
CDR3: CASSALAGGPSKEQFF
size: once
J: TRBJ2-1
V: TRBV10-1
D: TRBD2

DNA: TGCGCCAGCAGCTTAGGACAGCAAGGGGCCCAGTACTTC
CDR3: CASSLGQQGAQYF
size: -
J: TRBJ2-7
V: TRBV5-1
D: -

DNA: TGTGCCAGTAGCCACATTCGGGGCGGAACAGCTAACTATGGCTACACCTTC
CDR3: CASSHIRGGTANYGYTF
size: -
J: TRBJ1-2
V: TRBV19
D: -

DNA: TGTGCCAGCAGCCCTCAAACAGACTCCTACAATGAGCAGTTCTTC
CDR3: CASSPQTDSYNEQFF
size: -
J: TRBJ2-1
V: TRBV11-3
D: -

DNA: TGTGCCAGCAGCTTATCGCAGGGTACCCAGCCCCAGCATTTT
CDR3: CASSLSQGTQPQHF
size: -
J: TRBJ1-5
V: TRBV7-2
D: -

DNA: TGTGCCAGCAGACCGGGACAGGGCGGTCCCGGGGAGCTGTTTTTT
CDR3: CASRPGQGGPGELFF
size: -
J: TRBJ2-2
V: TRBV7-6
D: TRBD1

DNA: TGTGCCACCCGCAAGACAGGGGTAGTAGATACGCAGTATTTT
CDR3: CATRKTGVVDTQYF
size: -
J: TRBJ2-3
V: TRBV19
D: TRBD1

DNA: TGTGCCAGCAGTGAAGGTACGTCGTCTAGCACAGATACGCAGTATTTT
CDR3: CASSEGTSSSTDTQYF
size: -
J: TRBJ2-3
V: TRBV25-1
D: -

DNA: TGTGCCAGCATCTCCAGACTGGGCTTATACGAGCAGTACTTC
CDR3: CASISRLGLYEQYF
size: -
J: TRBJ2-7
V: TRBV27
D: -

DNA: TGTGCCAGCAGCTCCGGGGGAATGGGTCAGCCCCAGCATTTT
CDR3: CASSSGGMGQPQHF
size: once
J: TRBJ1-5
V: TRBV7-9
D: -

DNA: TGTGCCAGCAGCTTATACCTTGCTACGCAGTATTTT
CDR3: CASSLYLATQYF
size: once
J: TRBJ2-3
V: TRBV7-9
D: -

DNA: TGTGCCAGCAGCCCCGGAGAGGCCGGGGAGCTGTTTTTT
CDR3: CASSPGEAGELFF
size: -
J: TRBJ2-2
V: TRBV7-7
D: -

DNA: TGTGCCAACGCGGCTAGCGGGAGAAGTGAGCAGTTCTTC
CDR3: CANAASGRSEQFF
size: -
J: TRBJ2-1
V: TRBV7-9
D: TRBD2

DNA: TGTGCCAGCAGCGTAGATGCAGGGAGCAATCAGCCCCAGCATTTT
CDR3: CASSVDAGSNQPQHF
size: -
J: TRBJ1-5
V: TRBV9
D: -

DNA: TGTGCCAGCAGCCCGCTAGCGGGAGTTTACAATGAGCAGTTCTTC
CDR3: CASSPLAGVYNEQFF
size: -
J: TRBJ2-1
V: TRBV7-2
D: TRBD2

DNA: TGTGCCAGCAGCTTAGGGGGGGACAGCTATGGCTACACCTTC
CDR3: CASSLGGDSYGYTF
size: few
J: TRBJ1-2
V: TRBV7-8
D: TRBD1

DNA: TGCGCCAGCAGCCCCCTGGGACTAGCGGGAGATACGCAGTATTTT
CDR3: CASSPLGLAGDTQYF
size: -
J: TRBJ2-3
V: TRBV5-1
D: TRBD2

DNA: TGTGCCAGTAGTGTCCCAGGGTTCGGCAATCAGCCCCAGCATTTT
CDR3: CASSVPGFGNQPQHF
size: many
J: TRBJ1-5
V: TRBV19
D: -